The following is a T cell receptor (beta chain) sequence with its context. Time point specified: newly diagnosed GD, antithyroid drugs for less than 3 months. PBMCs provided the RNA from which the TCR library was made. Patient provenance is recorded as an endocrinology department in Xi'an, China. This sample stems from a study of regulatory T cells in long-lasting Graves disease. In building TCR beta libraries, iRepertoire HTBI primers were used together with Arm-PCR of CDR3 regions. In TCRdb, the multiplex PCR reads were re-called with MiXCR into one record per CDR3 protein. The table records 400,000 to 500,000 distinct CDR3 sequences, 13% to 15% of them present only once. This CDR3 is built from 12 residues. The germline CDR1 and CDR2 sequences are MNHNS and SASEGT. Deletions cut 6 bases from V and 5 bases from J, with 11 bases between. These sequences were also reported in another study, on T cells in Graves' hyperthyroidism and ophthalmopathy. That report notes: The TCR CDR3 first-round RT-PCR relied on the HTBI primer set.

The chain is built from TRBV6-1 and TRBJ2-7; D is perhaps TRBD1 (6 bases). Sequenced here: peripheral blood mononuclear cells (PBMCs), sampled at new diagnosis, from a patient treated with antithyroid drugs. The receptor comes from a woman aged 45 to 65 with Graves disease. The CDR3 sequence is CASSNRDHEQYF. The CDR3 DNA follows: TGTGCCAGCAGCAACAGGGACCACGAGCAGTACTTC.